Below are 20 T cell receptor beta chains sequenced from a single sample in a study of T cell repertoires in cytomegalovirus infection. No antigens are known for them. TCRdb used MiXCR to reprocess the reads, holding one entry per CDR3 protein. The data contain 700,000 to 900,000 distinct CDR3 sequences, 25% to 35% of them singletons. The material sequenced was cultured CD8+ T cells from PBMCs, taken from culture after CMV antigen stimulation. The receptors were sampled from a human donor in good health (CMV status not recorded). Some clones in this sample may be carry-over from other donors' samples.

This clonotype was observed a few times. The V and J genes are TRBV27 and TRBJ1-2; no clear D gene. The length of the CDR3 is 14 residues. V lost 4 bases, J lost 0 bases, and 9 bases lay in between. Germline V gene sequence: CDR1 MNHEY, CDR2 SMNVEV (reference sequence). The DNA for the CDR3 is TGTGCCAGCAGTTCTGCACCGACTAACTATGGCTACACCTTC. As protein: CASSSAPTNYGYTF.

The J gene is TRBJ1-2, the V gene TRBV6-5; 8 nucleotides line up with TRBD1. CDR1 is MNHEY, CDR2 SVGAGI, per germline. V lost 11 bases, J lost 4 bases, and 6 bases stayed unmatched. There are 12 residues in the CDR3. CDR3 protein: CAAPGQAYGYTF. The CDR3 nucleotides are TGTGCCGCCCCGGGACAGGCCTATGGCTACACCTTC.

The rearrangement links TRBV7-9 to TRBJ2-5, with 7 nucleotides matching TRBD2. CDR1 is SEHNR and CDR2 is FQNEAQ in the germline V gene (reference sequence). V shed 4 bases and J 3 bases; nucleotides not matched to a gene: 11. This CDR3 has 16 amino acids. The CDR3: CASSSPQGAGKETQYF. Written as DNA, the CDR3 is TGTGCCAGCAGCTCACCCCAAGGAGCGGGGAAAGAGACCCAGTACTTC.

This chain joins TRBV7-6 and TRBJ1-1; no clear D. V was shortened by 2 bases and J by 1 base, with 8 bases between the two germline ends. Germline V gene lookup returns CDR1 SGHVS and CDR2 FNYEAQ. The CDR3 totals 14 residues. This CDR3 reads CASSLTNRNTEAFF. CDR3 in DNA: TGTGCCAGCAGCTTAACAAACAGGAACACTGAAGCTTTCTTT.

This clonotype was recorded a few times. The rearrangement joins TRBV7-8 to TRBJ1-1; 8 bases are a match to TRBD1. CDR1 SGHVS and CDR2 FQNEAQ come from the germline V gene. V dropped 5 bases and J dropped 6; count of bases not matched to a gene: 5. The CDR3 is 13 amino acids. In nucleotides, the CDR3 is TGTGCCAGCAGCATCTCAGGGGGCGCTGAAGCTTTCTTT. Its protein is CASSISGGAEAFF.

This clonotype has ten or more counts. The gene calls are TRBV7-6 and TRBJ2-3; the match to TRBD1 covers 9 bases. Germline V gene lookup returns CDR1 SGHVS and CDR2 FNYEAQ. This CDR3 is built from 15 residues. V shed 6 bases and J 5 bases; nucleotides not matched to a gene: 9. The CDR3 protein is CASSNTGGLGDTQYF. The CDR3 region has the DNA TGTGCCAGCAGTAACACAGGGGGCTTGGGAGATACGCAGTATTTT.

This chain uses TRBV7-9 with TRBJ2-5, with D possibly TRBD1 on 5 matching bases. The germline V gene encodes CDR1 SEHNR and CDR2 FQNEAQ (reference sequence). This CDR3 is 13 amino acids long. V lost 5 bases and J 5 bases, leaving 12 bases between the germline ends. The CDR3 loop reads CASSGKQVETQYF. In nucleotides, the CDR3 is TGTGCCAGCAGCGGGAAACAGGTGGAGACCCAGTACTTC.

The gene calls are TRBV27 and TRBJ2-5, with a tentative D call TRBD1 (6 bases). Germline CDR1 and CDR2: MNHEY and SMNVEV (reference sequence). Trimming removed 6 bases at V and 7 bases at J, with 18 bases between. This CDR3 contains 14 residues. CDR3 DNA: TGTGCCAGCAGCCTCGGACAGCGATGGGGGACCCAGTACTTC. The encoded protein is CASSLGQRWGTQYF.

J is TRBJ2-3 and V is TRBV28; 8 positions match TRBD2. J lost 0 bases, V lost 6 bases, and 8 bases had no gene match. Germline V lookup: CDR1 MDHEN, CDR2 SYDVKM. CDR3 length: 16 residues. DNA of the CDR3: TGTGCCAGCAGCCTTCCCACTAGCGGTAGCACAGATACGCAGTATTTT. Translated, it gives CASSLPTSGSTDTQYF.

This sequence joins TRBV6-2 or TRBV6-3 and TRBJ2-1, with unresolved D. Germline CDR1 and CDR2: MNHEY and SVGEGT. The CDR3 totals 12 residues. Trimming cost V 7 bases and J 8 bases, with 12 bases left between them. CDR3 nucleotides: TGTGCCAGCACCGACCTCTCTCATGAGCAGTTCTTC. Protein sequence: CASTDLSHEQFF.

The chain carries TRBV7-9 and TRBJ2-5, with D possibly being TRBD2 (6 bases). V was trimmed by 4 bases and J by 4 bases, leaving 13 bases between them. Germline-derived CDR1 and CDR2 are SEHNR and FQNEAQ (reference sequence). CDR3 length: 14 amino acids. CDR3 loop: CASSSLAWGETQYF. CDR3 coding DNA: TGTGCCAGCAGCTCTCTAGCGTGGGGAGAGACCCAGTACTTC.

V gene TRBV12-5 combines with J gene TRBJ2-6; D unclear. The CDR3 is 15 residues long. From germline, CDR1 is LGHNT and CDR2 FRNRAP. Between the trimmed V and J ends, which lost 0 bases and 4 bases, there was a span of 7 bases. Written as DNA, the CDR3 is TGTGCTAGTGGTTTGGTAAATCCAGGGGCCAACGTCCTGACTTTC. Its translation: CASGLVNPGANVLTF.

There are a few counts of this clonotype. The chain recombines TRBV7-6 with TRBJ2-1; 7 bases are shared with TRBD2. The J segment lost 12 bases and the V segment lost 1 base, leaving 9 bases of the junction unmatched. This CDR3 has 14 amino acids. Germline V gene sequence: CDR1 SGHVS, CDR2 FNYEAQ. CDR3 sequence: CASSLDGGSSVQFF. In DNA, the CDR3 is TGTGCCAGCAGCTTAGACGGGGGGTCCAGTGTGCAGTTCTTC. Full variable domain (rest looked up from reference TRBV7-6 and TRBJ2-1): GAGVSQSPRYKVTKRGQDVALRCDPISGHVSLYWYRQALGQGPEFLTYFNYEAQQDKSGLPNDRFSAERPEGSISTLTIQRTEQRDSAMYRCASSLDGGSSVQFFGPGTRLTVL.

This chain uses TRBV9 with TRBJ1-2, with D possibly TRBD1 on 6 matching bases. Trimming removed 4 bases at V and 3 bases at J, with 22 bases between. The CDR3 length is 17 residues. Germline V lookup: CDR1 SGDLS, CDR2 YYNGEE. The CDR3 DNA sequence: TGTGCCAGCAGCCCTGAAGGATCTCAGGGGAGGTACTATGGCTACACCTTC. This encodes CASSPEGSQGRYYGYTF.

This clonotype was seen a handful of times. Written as DNA, the CDR3 is TGCAGTGCTAGATATAGCGGCAGACGGTATGGCTACACCTTC. It specifies CSARYSGRRYGYTF. V is TRBV20-1 and J is TRBJ1-2; D not resolved. The CDR3 is made up of 14 amino acids. Germline CDR1 is DFQATT and CDR2 is SNEGSKA (reference sequence). V lost 2 bases and J 5 bases, leaving 15 bases between the germline ends.

The rearrangement links TRBV4-2 to TRBJ1-1, with D unresolved. Per germline, CDR1 LGHNA and CDR2 YNFKEQ. The germline V and J ends were trimmed by 0 bases and 1 base, with 6 bases remaining between them. The CDR3 sequence is 14 residues long. In DNA, the CDR3 is TGTGCCAGCAGCCAAGATCATCCGAACACTGAAGCTTTCTTT. It encodes CASSQDHPNTEAFF.

V is TRBV20-1 and J is TRBJ1-3; D call uncertain. Per germline, CDR1 DFQATT and CDR2 SNEGSKA (reference sequence). CDR3 length equals 13 residues. Trimming pared 5 bases from V and 0 bases from J, leaving 8 bases between. CDR3 sequence (DNA): TGCAGTGCTCGGGTTATCTCTGGAAACACCATATATTTT. It codes for CSARVISGNTIYF.

This clonotype was seen at least ten times. The rearrangement joins TRBV7-6 to TRBJ1-2, with D possibly matching TRBD1 (6 bases). V gave up 4 bases and J gave up 3 bases, with 15 bases separating them. The CDR3 is made up of 15 amino acids. Germline V lookup: CDR1 SGHVS, CDR2 FNYEAQ. CDR3 in amino acids: CASSYMTGDHYGYTF. The DNA of the CDR3 is TGTGCCAGCAGCTACATGACAGGTGACCACTATGGCTACACCTTC.

This rearrangement joins TRBV9 to TRBJ2-2; no definite D call. The CDR3 has 16 residues. Germline V lookup: CDR1 SGDLS, CDR2 YYNGEE. Trimming left V 4 bases short and J 5 bases short, with 18 bases between. The CDR3 region has the DNA TGTGCCAGCAGCCCCCCCGGTGCTATAGTGACCGGGGAGCTGTTTTTT. Its translation: CASSPPGAIVTGELFF.

The table lists this clonotype with a few counts. In nucleotides, the CDR3 is TGTGCCAGCAGCTTGATGTGGCAGGGGGTGGGCACTGAAGCTTTCTTT. It codes for CASSLMWQGVGTEAFF. This chain connects TRBV5-6 to TRBJ1-1, with 7 nucleotides matching TRBD1. The CDR3 loop spans 16 amino acids. The germline V gene has CDR1 SGHDT and CDR2 YYEEEE. V was clipped by 1 base and J by 4 bases; unmatched bases: 10.